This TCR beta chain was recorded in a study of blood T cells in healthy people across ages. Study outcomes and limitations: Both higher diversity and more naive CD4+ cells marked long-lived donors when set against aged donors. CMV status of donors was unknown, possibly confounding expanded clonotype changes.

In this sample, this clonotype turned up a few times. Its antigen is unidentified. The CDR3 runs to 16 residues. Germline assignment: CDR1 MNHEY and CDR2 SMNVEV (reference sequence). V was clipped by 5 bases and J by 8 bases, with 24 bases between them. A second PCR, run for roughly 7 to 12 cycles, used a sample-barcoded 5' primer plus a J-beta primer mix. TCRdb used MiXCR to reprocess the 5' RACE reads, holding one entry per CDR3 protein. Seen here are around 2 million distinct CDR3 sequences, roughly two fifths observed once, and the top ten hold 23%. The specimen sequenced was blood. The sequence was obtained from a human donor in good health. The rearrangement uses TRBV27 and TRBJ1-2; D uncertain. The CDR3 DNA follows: TGTGCCAGCAGTACGGCTGGACGGATTGGAGTTGGGGGCTACACCTTC. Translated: CASSTAGRIGVGGYTF.